This T cell receptor beta chain was sequenced during a study of blood T cell repertoires in COVID-19. Here immunoSEQ multiplex PCR was the method, and the copy in TCRdb shows in-frame clones only, minus some. Of around 250,000 clones listed, around 81% are singletons. Trimming removed 3 bases from V and 7 bases from J, with 13 bases in between. The CDR3 covers 13 residues. Germline V gene sequence: CDR1 SGDLS, CDR2 YYNGEE. The J gene is TRBJ1-2, the V gene TRBV9; no firm D call. The sequence came from a man in his fifties who had recovered from COVID-19. Specimen: PBMCs or T cells enriched from blood (not recorded which). CDR3 sequence reads: CASSEPPEGGYTF. CDR3 coding DNA: TGTGCCAGCAGCGAACCTCCGGAGGGTGGCTACACCTTC. The whole variable domain, filled in from reference TRBV9 and TRBJ1-2, reads DSGVTQTPKHLITATGQRVTLRCSPRSGDLSVYWYQQSLDQGLQFLIQYYNGEERAKGNILERFSAQQFPDLHSELNLSSLELGDSALYFCASSEPPEGGYTFGSGTRLTVV.